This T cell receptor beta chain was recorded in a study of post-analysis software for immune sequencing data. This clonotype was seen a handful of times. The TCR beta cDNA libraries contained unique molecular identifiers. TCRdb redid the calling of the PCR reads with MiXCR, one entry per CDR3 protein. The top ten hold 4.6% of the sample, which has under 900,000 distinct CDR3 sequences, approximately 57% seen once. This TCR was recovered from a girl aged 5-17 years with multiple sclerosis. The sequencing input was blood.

Written as DNA, the CDR3 is TGTGCCAGCAGTACAGGGTACACTGAAGCTTTCTTT. It is translated as CASSTGYTEAFF. The chain employs TRBV6-2 or TRBV6-3 and TRBJ1-1, with a weak D call TRBD1 (6 bases). Deletions cut 5 bases from V and 3 bases from J, with 7 bases between. The germline V gene has CDR1 MNHEY and CDR2 SVGEGT. The CDR3 runs to 12 residues.